Below, 31 T cell receptor beta chains from the same sample are listed, as sequenced in a study of cytomegalovirus exposure and HLA in healthy donors. 13 Jbeta primers and 60 Vbeta primers were used for the PCR. The repertoire was sequenced with immunoSEQ multiplex PCR; TCRdb's copy has only in-frame clones and lacks some. In the table there are about 180,000 clones, around 80% of which are singletons. Sequenced material: PBMCs. The receptors shown here come from a girl aged 10 to 17 in good health and CMV-seropositive.

The chain carries TRBV6-1 and TRBJ1-3, with D possibly TRBD1 on 6 matching bases. CDR1 MNHNS and CDR2 SASEGT come from the germline V gene. The CDR3 contains 15 residues. The V gene lost 4 bases and the J gene lost 3 bases, with 13 bases spanning the gap. CDR3 amino acids: CASSAQGFSGNTIYF. CDR3 nucleotide sequence: TGTGCCAGCAGTGCACAGGGTTTTAGTGGAAACACCATATATTTT.

This rearrangement joins TRBV5-1 to TRBJ2-7, with 10 bases aligning to TRBD1. This CDR3 comprises 14 residues. Looked up from germline, CDR1 is SGHRS and CDR2 is YFSETQ. V lost 5 bases and J lost 5; bases outside the gene matches: 7. This chain's CDR3 is CASSIRDRGHEQYF. CDR3 DNA sequence: TGCGCCAGCAGTATTCGGGACAGGGGCCACGAGCAGTACTTC.

The rearrangement links TRBV11-2 to TRBJ2-3, with TRBD2 matching 9 bases. The ends lost 2 bases at V and 3 bases at J; junction bases unmatched: 9. CDR1 and CDR2 (germline): SGHAT, FQNNGV. The CDR3 is made up of 17 amino acids. The CDR3 sequence is CASSLQGAGGPTDTQYF. The CDR3 bases are TGTGCCAGCAGCTTACAAGGGGCGGGAGGGCCGACAGATACGCAGTATTTT.

This chain connects TRBV29-1 to TRBJ1-5; no clear D gene. V gave up 6 bases and J gave up 6 bases, with 18 bases separating them. This CDR3 is 14 amino acids long. The germline V gene encodes CDR1 SQVTM and CDR2 ANQGSEA. CDR3 sequence: CSVAGVPACQPQHF. The CDR3 DNA reads as TGCAGCGTCGCCGGGGTGCCTGCGTGTCAGCCCCAGCATTTT.

This clone showed up just once. J is TRBJ2-5 and V is TRBV7-9; 9 positions agree with TRBD1. This CDR3 is built from 15 residues. Germline CDR1 and CDR2: SEHNR and FQNEAQ (reference sequence). The junction had 9 bases not matched to a gene; V was cut back by 5 bases and J by 5 bases. CDR3 region: CASSGDREMEETQYF. CDR3 sequence (DNA): TGTGCCAGCAGCGGGGACAGGGAGATGGAGGAGACCCAGTACTTC.

The chain is built from TRBV5-1 and TRBJ2-7; the D gene is possibly TRBD1 (5 bases). Per germline, CDR1 SGHRS and CDR2 YFSETQ. With 2 bases removed from V and 1 base from J, the gap between germline ends came to 7 bases. The length of the CDR3 is 13 residues. Here the CDR3 reads CASSFPGSYEQYF. CDR3 nucleotide sequence: TGCGCCAGCAGCTTCCCAGGGTCCTACGAGCAGTACTTC.

The chain employs TRBV28 and TRBJ1-2; no clear D. The CDR3 runs 14 residues. The germline V gene encodes CDR1 MDHEN and CDR2 SYDVKM. Trimming pared 3 bases from V and 8 bases from J, leaving 16 bases between. The CDR3 nucleotides read TGTGCCAGCAGTTTTCCATCGCAGGTTCTAGGCTACACCTTC. Encoded protein: CASSFPSQVLGYTF.

V usage is TRBV29-1 and J usage is TRBJ2-7; TRBD2 might be the D (7 bases). V shed 4 bases and J shed 5 bases, with 15 bases lying between them. Germline CDR1 SQVTM, CDR2 ANQGSEA. This CDR3 is 13 amino acids long. CDR3 in amino acids: CSVARGTTDEQYF. The CDR3 DNA sequence: TGCAGCGTTGCGCGGGGGACAACTGACGAGCAGTACTTC.

The genes are TRBV11-2 and TRBJ1-1; D is unresolved. The CDR3 length is 13 residues. V shed 2 bases and J shed 5 bases, with 9 bases lying between them. Germline V gene data show CDR1 as SGHAT and CDR2 as FQNNGV. CDR3 amino acids: CASSLIRGTEAFF. The CDR3 nucleotides are TGTGCCAGCAGCTTAATTCGGGGAACTGAAGCTTTCTTT.

In DNA, the CDR3 is TGTGCCAGCAGCGTAGGGACAGGCAATGAGCAGTTCTTC. Its protein is CASSVGTGNEQFF. The chain combines TRBV7-6 with TRBJ2-1; TRBD1 matches 8 bases. Germline-derived CDR1 and CDR2 are SGHVS and FNYEAQ. CDR3 size: 13 residues. The ends lost 5 bases at V and 6 bases at J; junction bases unmatched: 3.

Only a few counts were recorded for this clone. The V and J genes are TRBV7-6 and TRBJ1-3; D not certain. The germline V and J ends were trimmed by 3 bases and 3 bases, with 3 bases remaining between them. The CDR3 consists of 12 residues. Per germline, CDR1 SGHVS and CDR2 FNYEAQ. CDR3 loop: CASSLYGNTIYF. The CDR3 coding sequence is TGTGCCAGCAGCTTGTATGGAAACACCATATATTTT.

The chain joins TRBV19 to TRBJ2-5; 7 bases align to TRBD2. The CDR3 spans 15 residues. The germline CDR1 and CDR2 sequences are LNHDA and SQIVND (reference sequence). V trimming: 2 bases; J trimming: 7 bases; junction bases outside the gene matches: 10. The CDR3 nucleotides are TGTGCCAGTAGTATAATGGGAGGGAGGTTTGGGACCCAGTACTTC. As protein: CASSIMGGRFGTQYF.

A single count supports this clone. The chain joins TRBV7-6 to TRBJ2-3; 10 nucleotides align to TRBD1. V shed 9 bases and J 3 bases; nucleotides not matched to a gene: 9. CDR1 SGHVS and CDR2 FNYEAQ come from the germline V gene. The CDR3 loop spans 15 amino acids. The CDR3 coding sequence is TGTGCCAGTGGAGGGGGGACAGGGGTAACAGATACGCAGTATTTT. Translated: CASGGGTGVTDTQYF.

The chain is built from TRBV30 and TRBJ1-5, with no clear D. The germline V gene encodes CDR1 GTSNPN and CDR2 SVGIG (reference sequence). V gave up 1 base and J gave up 0 bases, with 7 bases separating them. The CDR3 has 14 amino acids. The CDR3 DNA is TGTGCCTGGAGTGGCGCCTTTAGCAATCAGCCCCAGCATTTT. Translating it yields CAWSGAFSNQPQHF.

The rearrangement joins TRBV5-6 to TRBJ2-3, with TRBD1 matching 7 bases. Germline lookup yields CDR1 SGHDT and CDR2 YYEEEE. After removal of 4 bases from V and 2 bases from J, the junction contained 16 bases not matched to a gene. CDR3 size: 18 residues. The CDR3: CASSPRFWDRGPTDTQYF. The CDR3 nucleotides read TGTGCCAGCAGCCCCCGCTTTTGGGACAGAGGTCCCACAGATACGCAGTATTTT.

The chain employs TRBV5-1 and TRBJ2-7; TRBD2 aligns across 10 bases. Per the germline V gene, CDR1 is SGHRS and CDR2 is YFSETQ. J gave up 7 bases and V 0 bases, and 7 bases lay outside the gene matches. The CDR3 consists of 15 residues. In DNA, the CDR3 is TGCGCCAGCAGCTTGGTGGTAGCGGGAGGCGGGGAGCAGTACTTC. Its protein is CASSLVVAGGGEQYF.

This clone was counted a few times. This sequence joins TRBV6-5 and TRBJ1-4, with TRBD1 matching over 8 bases. Germline CDR1 MNHEY, CDR2 SVGAGI. The trim removed 5 bases at V and 8 bases at J, leaving 7 bases unmatched. This CDR3 spans 14 amino acids. DNA for the CDR3: TGTGCCAGCAGTCGACAGGGGTGGGAGGAAAAACTGTTTTTT. Translating gives CASSRQGWEEKLFF.

The chain has TRBV7-2 and TRBJ1-2, with D maybe TRBD1 (6 bases). This CDR3 is built from 13 residues. The V and J ends lost 3 bases and 14 bases respectively, with 19 bases between them. Looked up from germline, CDR1 is SGHTA and CDR2 is FQGNSA. The CDR3 protein is CASSLGAGRGHTF. The CDR3 DNA follows: TGTGCCAGCAGCTTGGGGGCAGGCAGGGGACATACCTTC.

Only a few counts were recorded for this clone. The chain recombines TRBV5-6 with TRBJ1-3; no clear D. V lost 4 bases to trimming and J lost 3 bases, with 8 bases between them. In germline, CDR1 is SGHDT, CDR2 YYEEEE. This CDR3 spans 13 amino acids. The CDR3 protein is CASSRGGGNTIYF. DNA of the CDR3: TGTGCCAGCAGCCGGGGAGGTGGAAACACCATATATTTT.

The rearrangement uses TRBV9 and TRBJ1-2; D is unclear. Germline CDR1 reads SGDLS; CDR2 reads YYNGEE. The CDR3 totals 14 residues. V was shortened by 8 bases and J by 4 bases, with 18 bases between the two germline ends. DNA of the CDR3: TGTGCCAGTCTTCCGGTTAGTGAGGGCTATGGCTACACCTTC. Its protein is CASLPVSEGYGYTF.

On this clone: The same CDR3 arises from other DNA sequences in this sample as well. CDR3 sequence reads: CSARGGNEQYF. DNA of the CDR3: TGCAGTGCTAGAGGAGGAAACGAGCAGTACTTC. This chain uses TRBV20-1 with TRBJ2-7, with D unclear. Trimming left V 1 base short and J 5 bases short, with 6 bases between. Germline lookup yields CDR1 DFQATT and CDR2 SNEGSKA (reference sequence). The CDR3 loop spans 11 amino acids.

V is TRBV2 and J is TRBJ2-1; 12 bases map to TRBD2. The CDR3 runs 12 residues. Germline V gene sequence: CDR1 SNHLY, CDR2 FYNNEI. The J segment lost 13 bases and the V segment lost 6 bases, leaving 4 bases of the junction unmatched. The CDR3 region is CASRTGLAGQFF. Here the CDR3 DNA reads TGTGCCAGCAGAACCGGACTAGCGGGACAGTTCTTC.

The chain couples TRBV4-2 to TRBJ2-3; D remains unclear. Per germline, CDR1 LGHNA and CDR2 YNFKEQ. With 4 bases removed from V and 4 bases from J, the gap between germline ends came to 15 bases. There are 15 residues in the CDR3. The CDR3 nucleotides read TGTGCCAGCAGCCCTATAATTAGCAGCGCAGATACGCAGTATTTT. Amino acids: CASSPIISSADTQYF.

This clone showed up just once. The chain recombines TRBV9 with TRBJ1-3, with 9 bases identical to TRBD1. V lost 4 bases, J lost 3 bases, and 14 bases stayed unmatched. The germline V gene has CDR1 SGDLS and CDR2 YYNGEE. This CDR3 spans 18 amino acids. For the CDR3, the DNA is TGTGCCAGCAGCCCCCGCCTCCCGGGACAGGGTAATGGAAACACCATATATTTT. This encodes CASSPRLPGQGNGNTIYF.

This chain joins TRBV7-6 and TRBJ2-2, with D perhaps TRBD2 (5 bases). The germline V and J ends were trimmed by 5 bases and 0 bases, with 13 bases remaining between them. CDR1 and CDR2 (germline): SGHVS, FNYEAQ. This CDR3 has 16 residues. The CDR3 DNA follows: TGTGCCAGCAGCCCCCGACTATCCGCGAACACCGGGGAGCTGTTTTTT. It translates to CASSPRLSANTGELFF.

This sequence joins TRBV11-2 and TRBJ2-2; maybe TRBD2 (5 bases). Per germline, CDR1 SGHAT and CDR2 FQNNGV. Trimming cost V 2 bases and J 3 bases, with 7 bases left between them. The CDR3 covers 14 residues. The CDR3 protein is CASSLREYTGELFF. In DNA form, the CDR3 reads TGTGCCAGCAGCTTAAGGGAGTACACCGGGGAGCTGTTTTTT. The full variable domain, with the rest looked up from reference TRBV11-2 and TRBJ2-2, is EAGVAQSPRYKIIEKRQSVAFWCNPISGHATLYWYQQILGQGPKLLIQFQNNGVVDDSQLPKDRFSAERLKGVDSTLKIQPAKLEDSAVYLCASSLREYTGELFFGEGSRLTVL.

The V and J genes are TRBV27 and TRBJ2-1; 9 nucleotides line up with TRBD1. V dropped 11 bases and J dropped 9; count of bases not matched to a gene: 11. The CDR3 totals 13 residues. Germline loops: CDR1 MNHEY, CDR2 SMNVEV (reference sequence). As DNA, the CDR3 is TGTGCCGCATCGTGGACAGGGGATTCTGAGCAGTTCTTC. It is translated as CAASWTGDSEQFF.

This clone occurred a few times. CDR3 DNA sequence: TGCGCCAGCAGCTTGGTAGGGGGCCAGCCCCAGCATTTT. Protein product: CASSLVGGQPQHF. This chain links TRBV5-1 with TRBJ1-5; 7 bases are shared with TRBD1. The CDR3 contains 13 residues. The trim removed 0 bases at V and 7 bases at J, leaving 1 base unmatched. The germline CDR1 and CDR2 sequences are SGHRS and YFSETQ.

This clone was observed a few times. CDR3 region: CASSSALTSGRTSTDTQYF. The DNA of the CDR3 is TGTGCCAGCAGCTCAGCCCTGACTAGCGGGAGGACGAGCACAGATACGCAGTATTTT. V and J are TRBV7-9 and TRBJ2-3; 13 nucleotides line up with TRBD2. The CDR3 totals 19 residues. V shed 4 bases and J 0 bases; nucleotides not matched to a gene: 10. Germline V gene data show CDR1 as SEHNR and CDR2 as FQNEAQ (reference sequence).

This clone came up a few times. The chain is built from TRBV25-1 and TRBJ1-1, with a tentative D call TRBD1 (6 bases). Germline V gene lookup returns CDR1 MGHDK and CDR2 SYGVNS. The CDR3 contains 12 residues. Trimming removed 7 bases from V and 5 bases from J, with 11 bases in between. The CDR3 loop is CASKRGGTEAFF. CDR3 nucleotide sequence: TGTGCCAGCAAAAGGGGGGGTACTGAAGCTTTCTTT. The whole variable domain, filled in from reference TRBV25-1 and TRBJ1-1, reads EADIYQTPRYLVIGTGKKITLECSQTMGHDKMYWYQQDPGMELHLIHYSYGVNSTEKGDLSSESTVSRIRTEHFPLTLESARPSHTSQYLCASKRGGTEAFFGQGTRLTVV.

The chain links TRBV25-1 to TRBJ1-2; D remains ambiguous. The germline CDR1 and CDR2 sequences are MGHDK and SYGVNS. V lost 1 base and J lost 6, with 12 bases in between. The CDR3 contains 14 residues. CDR3 DNA sequence: TGTGCCAGCAGTGAATCAGCAGGCAGTGATGGCTACACCTTC. Translation: CASSESAGSDGYTF.